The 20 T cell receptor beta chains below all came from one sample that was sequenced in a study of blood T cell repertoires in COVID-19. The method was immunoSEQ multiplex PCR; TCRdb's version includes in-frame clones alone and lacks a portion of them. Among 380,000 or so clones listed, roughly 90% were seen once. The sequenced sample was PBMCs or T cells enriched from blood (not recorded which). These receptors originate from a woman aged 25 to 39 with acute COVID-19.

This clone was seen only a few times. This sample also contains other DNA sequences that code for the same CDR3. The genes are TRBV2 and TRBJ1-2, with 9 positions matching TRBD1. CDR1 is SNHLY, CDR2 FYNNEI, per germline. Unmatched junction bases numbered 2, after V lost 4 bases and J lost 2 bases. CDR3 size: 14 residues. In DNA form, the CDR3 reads TGTGCCAGCAGTGTGGGGACAGGGAACTATGGCTACACCTTC. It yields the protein CASSVGTGNYGYTF.

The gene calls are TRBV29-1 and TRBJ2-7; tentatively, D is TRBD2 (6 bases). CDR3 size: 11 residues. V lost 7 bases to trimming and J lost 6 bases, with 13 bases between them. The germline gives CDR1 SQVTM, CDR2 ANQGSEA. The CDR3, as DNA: TGCAGCGGGGACTTCCAGGGCGAGCAGTACTTC. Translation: CSGDFQGEQYF.

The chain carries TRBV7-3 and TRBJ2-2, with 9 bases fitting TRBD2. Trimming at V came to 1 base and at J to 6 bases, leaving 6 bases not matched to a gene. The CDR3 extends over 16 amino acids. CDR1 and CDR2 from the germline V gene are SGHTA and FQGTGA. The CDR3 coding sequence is TGTGCCAGCAGCTTAATGGGACTAGCATCGGCCGGGGAGCTGTTTTTT. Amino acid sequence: CASSLMGLASAGELFF.

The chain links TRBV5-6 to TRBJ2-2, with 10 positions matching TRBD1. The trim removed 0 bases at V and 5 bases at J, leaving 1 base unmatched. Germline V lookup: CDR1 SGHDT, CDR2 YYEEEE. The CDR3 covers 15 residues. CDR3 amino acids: CASSLGTGGTGELFF. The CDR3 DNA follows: TGTGCCAGCAGCTTGGGGACAGGGGGAACCGGGGAGCTGTTTTTT.

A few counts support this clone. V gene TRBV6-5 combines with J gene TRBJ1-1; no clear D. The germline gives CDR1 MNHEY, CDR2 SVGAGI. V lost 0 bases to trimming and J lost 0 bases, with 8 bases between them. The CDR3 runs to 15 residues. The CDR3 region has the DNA TGTGCCAGCAGTTACTCGATAGTCGTGAACACTGAAGCTTTCTTT. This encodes CASSYSIVVNTEAFF.

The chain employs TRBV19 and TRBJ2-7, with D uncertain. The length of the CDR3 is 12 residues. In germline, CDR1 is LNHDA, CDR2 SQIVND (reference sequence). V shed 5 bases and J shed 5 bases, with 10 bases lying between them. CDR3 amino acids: CASSGTSHEQYF. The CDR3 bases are TGTGCCAGTAGTGGCACCTCTCACGAGCAGTACTTC.

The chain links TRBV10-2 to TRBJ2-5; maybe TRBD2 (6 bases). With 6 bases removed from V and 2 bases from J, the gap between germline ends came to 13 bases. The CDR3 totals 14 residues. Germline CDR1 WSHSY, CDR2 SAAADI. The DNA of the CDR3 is TGCGCCAGCAGCAACCCGGGAGCACAAGAGACCCAGTACTTC. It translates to CASSNPGAQETQYF.

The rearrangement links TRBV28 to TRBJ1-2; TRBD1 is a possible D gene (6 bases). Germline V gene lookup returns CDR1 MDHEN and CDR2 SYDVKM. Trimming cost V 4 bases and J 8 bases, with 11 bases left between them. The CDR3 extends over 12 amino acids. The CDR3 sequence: CASSWGGRGYTF. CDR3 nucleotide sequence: TGTGCCAGCAGTTGGGGGGGCCGGGGCTACACCTTC.

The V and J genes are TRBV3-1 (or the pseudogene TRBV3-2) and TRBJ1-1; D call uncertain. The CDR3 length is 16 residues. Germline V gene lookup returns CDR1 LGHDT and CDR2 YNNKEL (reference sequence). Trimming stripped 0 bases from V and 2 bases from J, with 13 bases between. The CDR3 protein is CASSQDRNAQNTEAFF. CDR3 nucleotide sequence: TGTGCCAGCAGCCAAGATAGAAACGCCCAAAACACTGAAGCTTTCTTT.

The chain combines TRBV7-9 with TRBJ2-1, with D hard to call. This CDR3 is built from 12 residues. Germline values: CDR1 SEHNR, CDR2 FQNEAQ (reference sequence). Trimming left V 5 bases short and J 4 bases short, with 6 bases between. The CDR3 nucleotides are TGTGCCAGCAGCCCTAGATACAATGAGCAGTTCTTC. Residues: CASSPRYNEQFF.

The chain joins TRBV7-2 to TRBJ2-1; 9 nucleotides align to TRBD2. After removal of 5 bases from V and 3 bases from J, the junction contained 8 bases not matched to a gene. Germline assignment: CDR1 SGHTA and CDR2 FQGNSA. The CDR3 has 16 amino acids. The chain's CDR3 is CASSPLAGTFYNEQFF. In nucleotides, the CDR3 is TGTGCCAGCAGCCCTCTAGCGGGGACCTTCTACAATGAGCAGTTCTTC. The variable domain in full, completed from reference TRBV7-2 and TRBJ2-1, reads GAGVSQSPSNKVTEKGKDVELRCDPISGHTALYWYRQSLGQGLEFLIYFQGNSAPDKSGLPSDRFSAERTGGSVSTLTIQRTQQEDSAVYLCASSPLAGTFYNEQFFGPGTRLTVL.

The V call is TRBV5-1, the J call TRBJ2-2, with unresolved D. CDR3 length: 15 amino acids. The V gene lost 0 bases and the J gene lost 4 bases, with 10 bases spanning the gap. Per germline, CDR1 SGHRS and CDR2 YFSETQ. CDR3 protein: CASSLEVGSTGELFF. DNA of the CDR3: TGCGCCAGCAGCTTGGAGGTCGGGTCCACCGGGGAGCTGTTTTTT.

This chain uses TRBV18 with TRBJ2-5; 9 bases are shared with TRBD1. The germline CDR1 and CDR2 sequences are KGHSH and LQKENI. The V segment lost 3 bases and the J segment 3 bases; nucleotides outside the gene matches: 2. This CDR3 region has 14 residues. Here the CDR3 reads CASSPRTGEETQYF. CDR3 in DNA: TGTGCCAGCTCACCCCGGACAGGGGAAGAGACCCAGTACTTC.

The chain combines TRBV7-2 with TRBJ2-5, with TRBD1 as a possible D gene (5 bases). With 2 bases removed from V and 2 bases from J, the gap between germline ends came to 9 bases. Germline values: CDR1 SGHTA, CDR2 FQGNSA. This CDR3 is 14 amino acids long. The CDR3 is CASSLTTVQETQYF. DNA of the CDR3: TGTGCCAGCAGCTTAACGACAGTTCAAGAGACCCAGTACTTC.

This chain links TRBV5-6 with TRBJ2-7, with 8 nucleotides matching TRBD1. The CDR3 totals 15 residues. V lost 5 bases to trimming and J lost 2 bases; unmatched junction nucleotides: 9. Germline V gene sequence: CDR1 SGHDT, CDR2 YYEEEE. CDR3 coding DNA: TGTGCCAGCAGACCCCCGGGACAGGCAACCTACGAGCAGTACTTC. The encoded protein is CASRPPGQATYEQYF.

CDR3 bases: TGTGCCAGCAGCTTGTTGACAGGGGGCAACTACGAGCAGTACTTC. Translation gives CASSLLTGGNYEQYF. The gene calls are TRBV5-5 and TRBJ2-7, with TRBD1 identical over 10 bases. The CDR3 is 15 amino acids. The germline gives CDR1 SGHKS, CDR2 YYEKEE (reference sequence). V shed 1 base and J 3 bases; nucleotides not matched to a gene: 4.

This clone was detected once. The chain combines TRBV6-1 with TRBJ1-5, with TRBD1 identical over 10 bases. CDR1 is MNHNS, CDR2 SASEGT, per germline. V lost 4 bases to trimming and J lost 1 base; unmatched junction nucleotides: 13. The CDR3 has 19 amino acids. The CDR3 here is CASSAPGQGPVASNQPQHF. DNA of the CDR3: TGTGCCAGCAGTGCCCCGGGACAGGGGCCCGTAGCGAGCAATCAGCCCCAGCATTTT.

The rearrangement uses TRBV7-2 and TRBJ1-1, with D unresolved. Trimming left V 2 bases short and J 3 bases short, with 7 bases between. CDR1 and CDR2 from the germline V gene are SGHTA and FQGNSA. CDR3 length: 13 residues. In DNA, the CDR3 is TGTGCCAGCAGCTTACAACGGGACACTGAAGCTTTCTTT. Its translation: CASSLQRDTEAFF.

CDR3 residues: CATSPTSGTDTQYF. The CDR3 nucleotides are TGTGCCACAAGTCCCACTAGCGGCACAGATACGCAGTATTTT. V usage is TRBV10-3 and J usage is TRBJ2-3, with 7 bases identical to TRBD2. This CDR3 contains 14 residues. After removal of 10 bases from V and 1 base from J, the junction contained 8 bases not matched to a gene. Germline V CDR1 and CDR2: ENHRY, SYGVKD.

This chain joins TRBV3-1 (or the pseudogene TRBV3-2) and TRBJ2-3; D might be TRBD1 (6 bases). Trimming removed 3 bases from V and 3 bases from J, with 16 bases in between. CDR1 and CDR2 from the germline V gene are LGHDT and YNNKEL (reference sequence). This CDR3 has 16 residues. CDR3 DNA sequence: TGTGCCAGCAGCCATCCGACAGGTCAAAATACAGATACGCAGTATTTT. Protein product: CASSHPTGQNTDTQYF.